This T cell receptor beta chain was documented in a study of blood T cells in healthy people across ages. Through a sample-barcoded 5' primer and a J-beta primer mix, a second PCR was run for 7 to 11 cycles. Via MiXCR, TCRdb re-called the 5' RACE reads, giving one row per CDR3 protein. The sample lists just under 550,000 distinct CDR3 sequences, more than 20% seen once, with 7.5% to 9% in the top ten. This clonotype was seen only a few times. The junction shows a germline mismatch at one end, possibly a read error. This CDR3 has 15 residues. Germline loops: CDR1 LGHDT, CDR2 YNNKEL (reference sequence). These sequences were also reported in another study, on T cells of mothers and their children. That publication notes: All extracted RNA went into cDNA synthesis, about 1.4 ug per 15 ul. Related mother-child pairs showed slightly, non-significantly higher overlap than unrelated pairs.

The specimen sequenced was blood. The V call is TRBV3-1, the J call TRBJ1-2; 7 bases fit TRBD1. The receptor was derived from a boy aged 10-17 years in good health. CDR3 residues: CASSQRTGRGYGHTF. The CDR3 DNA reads TGTGCCAGCAGCCAAAGGACAGGCCGGGGTTATGGCCACACCTTC.